This T cell receptor beta chain was recorded in a study of shared clonotypes between healthy human individuals. Study summary: The donor pool was made up of two women and three men aged 18 to 49.

The CDR3 is 16 amino acids. Per the germline V gene, CDR1 is SGDLS and CDR2 is YYNGEE. The V end was cut by 0 bases, the J end by 3 bases, with 12 bases between. For every subset, genomic DNA was evenly distributed across several immunoSEQ plates. PBMC DNA, left unsorted, was sequenced on ten immunoSEQ deep assay plates. In the study's own analysis: ImmunoSEQ output lacked quality scores and full-length reads, limiting matched filtering. The repertoire was sequenced with immunoSEQ multiplex PCR; TCRdb's copy has only in-frame clones and lacks some. That table is the source of V, J and clone size, and D and trimming were worked out from the DNA. Of fewer than 550,000 clones in the sample, roughly 79% were seen once.

J is TRBJ2-2 and V is TRBV9, with a weak D call TRBD2 (6 bases). Material for sequencing was PBMCs. The receptor's source is a woman between 40 and 55 years old in good health. Some clones in this sample may be carry-over from other donors' samples. The CDR3 DNA is TGTGCCAGCAGCGTAGGGATGCGGGGTTACACCGGGGAGCTGTTTTTT. Residues: CASSVGMRGYTGELFF.